These 25 T cell receptor beta chains were sequenced from one sample in a study of blood T cell repertoires in COVID-19. Data came from immunoSEQ multiplex PCR; TCRdb stores just in-frame clones and leaves some out. The sample includes roughly 410,000 clones, roughly nine tenths of them seen just once. Sequenced: peripheral blood. These receptors came from a man aged 40-49 years with acute or convalescent COVID-19.

This chain links TRBV5-1 with TRBJ2-5, with 9 bases identical to TRBD1. This CDR3 spans 15 amino acids. The V gene's germline CDR1 is SGHRS and CDR2 YFSETQ. Trimming took 0 bases from V and 5 from J; bases not matched to a gene: 5. In nucleotides, the CDR3 is TGCGCCAGCAGCTTGGGACAGGGGGGAACGGAGACCCAGTACTTC. Its protein is CASSLGQGGTETQYF.

The table lists this clone with a few counts. The chain combines TRBV5-5 with TRBJ1-2; D may be TRBD1 (6 bases). Trimming took 4 bases from V and 8 from J, leaving 18 bases between them. The CDR3 length is 14 residues. Germline V gene lookup returns CDR1 SGHKS and CDR2 YYEKEE (reference sequence). CDR3 sequence reads: CASSTYGGAPGYTF. CDR3 nucleotides: TGTGCCAGCAGCACCTATGGGGGGGCCCCCGGCTACACCTTC.

The CDR3 region has the DNA TGCGCCAGCAGTGAGTCAAGTAGGGGGAATGAGCAGTTCTTC. Amino acid sequence: CASSESSRGNEQFF. This rearrangement joins TRBV10-2 to TRBJ2-1, with D perhaps TRBD1 (6 bases). V was trimmed by 0 bases and J by 7 bases, leaving 10 bases between them. Per the germline V gene, CDR1 is WSHSY and CDR2 is SAAADI. This CDR3 region has 14 residues.

This clone was counted a few times. V usage is TRBV6-6 and J usage is TRBJ2-1, with TRBD2 identical over 12 bases. The length of the CDR3 is 14 residues. Germline trimming cut 9 bases from V and 8 bases from J; bases unmatched to any gene: 8. The germline V gene encodes CDR1 MNHNY and CDR2 SVGAGI (reference sequence). The CDR3 here is CASLETSGGYEQFF. The CDR3 DNA sequence: TGTGCCAGTTTGGAGACTAGCGGGGGCTATGAGCAGTTCTTC.

CDR3 loop: CASSLAHRDRNSPLHF. DNA of the CDR3: TGTGCCAGCAGCTTAGCCCACCGGGACAGAAATTCACCCCTCCACTTT. J is TRBJ1-6 and V is TRBV7-6; 7 positions match TRBD1. CDR1 is SGHVS and CDR2 is FNYEAQ in the germline V gene. The CDR3 spans 16 residues. The J segment lost 7 bases and the V segment lost 0 bases, leaving 6 bases of the junction unmatched.

This clone was detected once. The chain joins TRBV5-1 to TRBJ1-4; D is undetermined. V was trimmed by 2 bases and J by 8 bases, leaving 16 bases between them. This CDR3 is built from 15 residues. The germline CDR1 and CDR2 sequences are SGHRS and YFSETQ. CDR3 residues: CASSFSGSTQEKLFF. CDR3 coding DNA: TGCGCCAGCAGCTTTTCCGGGAGTACACAGGAAAAACTGTTTTTT.

The chain uses TRBV10-3 and TRBJ1-1, with 10 positions matching TRBD1. V trimming: 6 bases; J trimming: 5 bases; junction bases outside the gene matches: 9. The CDR3 is 15 amino acids. Germline V gene lookup returns CDR1 ENHRY and CDR2 SYGVKD. The DNA for the CDR3 is TGTGCCATCAGCCCCAGACAGGGGGCGATTACTGAAGCTTTCTTT. Translating it yields CAISPRQGAITEAFF.

V and J are TRBV12-3 or TRBV12-4 and TRBJ2-1; the D gene is possibly TRBD2 (5 bases). This CDR3 is built from 12 residues. Trimming left V 1 base short and J 10 bases short, with 8 bases between. The CDR3: CASSLVPGEQFF. In DNA form, the CDR3 reads TGTGCCAGCAGTTTAGTTCCGGGAGAGCAGTTCTTC.

V usage is TRBV6-2 or TRBV6-3 and J usage is TRBJ2-1; D ambiguous. Germline-derived CDR1 and CDR2 are MNHEY and SVGEGT. The CDR3 runs to 13 residues. The ends were cut back, 3 bases at V and 4 bases at J, with 7 bases in the middle. CDR3 sequence: CASSYGRYNEQFF. The DNA of the CDR3 is TGTGCCAGCAGTTATGGTAGATACAATGAGCAGTTCTTC.

The J gene is TRBJ2-5, the V gene TRBV7-2; 8 nucleotides line up with TRBD1. The CDR3 extends over 16 amino acids. Germline V gene data show CDR1 as SGHTA and CDR2 as FQGNSA. With 2 bases clipped from V and 4 bases from J, the junction kept 9 bases outside the gene matches. CDR3 sequence: CASSLIGQGIGETQYF. In DNA form, the CDR3 reads TGTGCCAGCAGCTTAATAGGACAGGGAATCGGAGAGACCCAGTACTTC.

The chain couples TRBV9 to TRBJ2-3; D not resolved. CDR3 length equals 14 residues. The V end was cut by 0 bases, the J end by 2 bases, with 7 bases between. Germline CDR1 and CDR2: SGDLS and YYNGEE. CDR3 region: CASSVARATDTQYF. The CDR3 nucleotides are TGTGCCAGCAGCGTAGCTCGCGCCACAGATACGCAGTATTTT.

This chain uses TRBV4-1 with TRBJ1-6; possible D gene TRBD1, 6 bases. CDR1 and CDR2 (germline): MGHRA, YSYEKL. This CDR3 contains 18 residues. In DNA form, the CDR3 reads TGCCCCACCAGCCGATGGGGGGGGCAAGATTCCTATAATTCACCCCTCCACTTT. Its translation is CPTSRWGGQDSYNSPLHF.

This clone has just one count. The rearrangement links TRBV5-4 to TRBJ1-1, with TRBD1 identical over 7 bases. The ends lost 0 bases at V and 4 bases at J; junction bases unmatched: 9. This CDR3 spans 16 amino acids. Germline CDR1 is SGHNT and CDR2 is YYREEE (reference sequence). The CDR3 DNA follows: TGTGCCAGCAGCTTGGAATCCCCAGGGGGGTCCACTGAAGCTTTCTTT. This translates into CASSLESPGGSTEAFF.

This clone was counted between two and nine times. V is TRBV7-3 and J is TRBJ1-2, with a possible D match to TRBD1 (5 bases). CDR3 length: 17 amino acids. Trimming shortened V by 1 base and J by 0 bases, and 15 bases separated the two germline ends. In germline, CDR1 is SGHTA, CDR2 FQGTGA. The CDR3 spells CASSLRQGPLANYGYTF. Written as DNA, the CDR3 is TGTGCCAGCAGCTTAAGGCAGGGCCCCTTAGCTAACTATGGCTACACCTTC.

The table lists this clone with a few counts. The chain employs TRBV6-1 and TRBJ2-6, with D possibly TRBD2 on 5 matching bases. V lost 2 bases and J lost 1, with 6 bases in between. Germline CDR1 MNHNS, CDR2 SASEGT. The CDR3 is 15 amino acids. DNA for the CDR3: TGTGCCAGCAGTGAATCGGGGTCTGGGGCCAACGTCCTGACTTTC. Protein: CASSESGSGANVLTF.

The rearrangement uses TRBV9 and TRBJ2-3, with 8 bases aligning to TRBD2. Germline-derived CDR1 and CDR2 are SGDLS and YYNGEE. Trimming removed 3 bases from V and 8 bases from J; junction bases left unmatched: 11. The length of the CDR3 is 15 residues. The CDR3 DNA sequence: TGTGCCAGCAGCGAGAGGGCCAGCGGGAGCGGTACGCAGTATTTT. Translation gives CASSERASGSGTQYF.

The genes are TRBV10-2 and TRBJ1-1; TRBD1 is a possible D gene (5 bases). Germline CDR1 is WSHSY and CDR2 is SAAADI. Deletions cut 4 bases from V and 5 bases from J, with 8 bases between. This CDR3 has 12 residues. The CDR3 DNA sequence: TGCGCCAGCAGTGTGGGGGGAACTGAAGCTTTCTTT. Translation: CASSVGGTEAFF.

This clone was observed a handful of times. The chain couples TRBV5-6 to TRBJ1-2; D gene unclear. The CDR3 spans 17 residues. Germline CDR1 is SGHDT and CDR2 is YYEEEE. V shed 1 base and J shed 1 base, with 17 bases lying between them. In DNA, the CDR3 is TGTGCCAGCAGCTTGATAGCCGATTACGCCTATAACTATGGCTACACCTTC. Its protein is CASSLIADYAYNYGYTF.

In its sample, this clone was seen once. The chain has TRBV5-1 and TRBJ2-2; D may be TRBD1 (5 bases). Deletions cut 2 bases from V and 2 bases from J, with 13 bases between. Germline CDR1 is SGHRS and CDR2 is YFSETQ. The CDR3 runs 16 residues. Here the CDR3 DNA reads TGCGCCAGCAGCTTAGGACAAGACATAAACACCGGGGAGCTGTTTTTT. This translates into CASSLGQDINTGELFF.

This chain connects TRBV7-2 to TRBJ1-5, with 8 bases matching TRBD1. J gave up 7 bases and V 4 bases, and 9 bases lay outside the gene matches. The germline gives CDR1 SGHTA, CDR2 FQGNSA. The CDR3 has 15 residues. The CDR3 DNA is TGTGCCAGCAGCTACCGGACAGGGCAGGAACAGCCCCAGCATTTT. Translated: CASSYRTGQEQPQHF.

The CDR3 DNA sequence: TGTGCCAGCAGTTCCGACAGGGTCGGTGACTATGGCTACACCTTC. Amino acid sequence: CASSSDRVGDYGYTF. The V call is TRBV28, the J call TRBJ1-2; 7 bases map to TRBD1. Germline assignment: CDR1 MDHEN and CDR2 SYDVKM. The ends lost 4 bases at V and 3 bases at J; junction bases unmatched: 8. The length of the CDR3 is 15 residues.

This clone has a single count. The chain links TRBV5-1 to TRBJ2-3, with D uncertain. Trimming shortened V by 0 bases and J by 3 bases, and 14 bases separated the two germline ends. The CDR3 totals 16 residues. CDR1 SGHRS and CDR2 YFSETQ come from the germline V gene. The DNA of the CDR3 is TGCGCCAGCAGCTTGGGGGCCTATGTTGGGACAGATACGCAGTATTTT. Amino acids: CASSLGAYVGTDTQYF.

This chain joins TRBV7-9 and TRBJ2-7, with TRBD2 as a possible D gene (6 bases). The CDR3 runs to 15 residues. Deletions cut 5 bases from V and 2 bases from J, with 16 bases between. Looked up from germline, CDR1 is SEHNR and CDR2 is FQNEAQ (reference sequence). The CDR3 sequence: CASSQGLKSAYEQYF. Written as DNA, the CDR3 is TGTGCCAGCAGCCAGGGACTGAAGTCCGCCTACGAGCAGTACTTC.

The J gene is TRBJ1-1, the V gene TRBV28; the D is unclear. The germline V gene has CDR1 MDHEN and CDR2 SYDVKM. The V end lost 3 bases, the J end lost 1 base, and 3 bases lay between the germline ends. The CDR3 extends over 12 amino acids. CDR3 in DNA: TGTGCCAGCAGTTTCTGGAACACTGAAGCTTTCTTT. Translated: CASSFWNTEAFF.

DNA of the CDR3: TGTGCCAGCAGTGAAGCGATAGGGACATTTACTTTCTTT. It codes for CASSEAIGTFTFF. This rearrangement joins TRBV2 to TRBJ1-1, with a weak D call TRBD1 (6 bases). The CDR3 sequence is 13 residues long. Germline CDR1 is SNHLY and CDR2 is FYNNEI. Trimming took off 0 bases at V and 12 bases at J, with 14 bases between the two ends.